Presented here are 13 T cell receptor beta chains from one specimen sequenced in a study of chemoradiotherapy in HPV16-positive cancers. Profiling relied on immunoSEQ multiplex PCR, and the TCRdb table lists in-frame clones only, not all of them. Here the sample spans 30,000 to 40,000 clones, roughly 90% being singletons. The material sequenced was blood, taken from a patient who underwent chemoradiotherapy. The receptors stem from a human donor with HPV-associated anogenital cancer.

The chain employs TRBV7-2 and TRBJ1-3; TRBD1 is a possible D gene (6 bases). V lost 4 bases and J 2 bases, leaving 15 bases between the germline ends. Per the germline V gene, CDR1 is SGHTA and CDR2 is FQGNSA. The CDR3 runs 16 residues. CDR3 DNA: TGTGCCAGCAGCTACCCTAGGGGGTCTCCTGGAAACACCATATATTTT. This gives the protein CASSYPRGSPGNTIYF.

CDR3 amino acids: CASRDSSSYEQYF. Here the CDR3 DNA reads TGTGCCAGCAGGGACAGCAGCTCCTACGAGCAGTACTTC. The V call is TRBV6-5, the J call TRBJ2-7, with a tentative D call TRBD1 (6 bases). The CDR3 contains 13 residues. Trimming took off 6 bases at V and 0 bases at J, with 9 bases between the two ends. Germline V CDR1 and CDR2: MNHEY, SVGAGI.

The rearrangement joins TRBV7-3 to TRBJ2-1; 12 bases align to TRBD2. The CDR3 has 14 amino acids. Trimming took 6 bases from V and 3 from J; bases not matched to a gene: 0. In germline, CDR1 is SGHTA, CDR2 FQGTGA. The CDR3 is CASRLAGGYNEQFF. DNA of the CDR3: TGTGCCAGCAGACTAGCGGGGGGCTACAATGAGCAGTTCTTC.

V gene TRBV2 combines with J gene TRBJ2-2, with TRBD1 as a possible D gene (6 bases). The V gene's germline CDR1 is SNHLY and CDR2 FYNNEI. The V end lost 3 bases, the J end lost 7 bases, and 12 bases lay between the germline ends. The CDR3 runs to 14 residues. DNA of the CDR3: TGTGCCAGCAGTGACATCAGGGGTTACGGGGAGCTGTTTTTT. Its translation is CASSDIRGYGELFF.

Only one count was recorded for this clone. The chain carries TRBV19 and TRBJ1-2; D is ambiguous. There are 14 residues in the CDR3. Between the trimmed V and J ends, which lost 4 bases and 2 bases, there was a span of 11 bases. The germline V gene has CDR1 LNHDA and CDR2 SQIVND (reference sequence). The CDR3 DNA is TGTGCCAGTAGTACCGCGGTTAAAAACTATGGCTACACCTTC. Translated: CASSTAVKNYGYTF. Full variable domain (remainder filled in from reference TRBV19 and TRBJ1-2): DGGITQSPKYLFRKEGQNVTLSCEQNLNHDAMYWYRQDPGQGLRLIYYSQIVNDFQKGDIAEGYSVSREKKESFPLTVTSAQKNPTAFYLCASSTAVKNYGYTFGSGTRLTVV.

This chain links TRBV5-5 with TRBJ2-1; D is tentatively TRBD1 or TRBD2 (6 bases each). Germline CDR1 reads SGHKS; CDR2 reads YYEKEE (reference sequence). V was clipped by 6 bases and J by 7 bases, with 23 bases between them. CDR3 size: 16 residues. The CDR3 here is CASTYPWGAKGNEQFF. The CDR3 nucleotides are TGTGCCAGCACCTATCCTTGGGGGGCCAAGGGGAATGAGCAGTTCTTC. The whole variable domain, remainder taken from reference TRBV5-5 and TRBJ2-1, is DAGVTQSPTHLIKTRGQQVTLRCSPISGHKSVSWYQQVLGQGPQFIFQYYEKEERGRGNFPDRFSARQFPNYSSELNVNALLLGDSALYLCASTYPWGAKGNEQFFGPGTRLTVL.

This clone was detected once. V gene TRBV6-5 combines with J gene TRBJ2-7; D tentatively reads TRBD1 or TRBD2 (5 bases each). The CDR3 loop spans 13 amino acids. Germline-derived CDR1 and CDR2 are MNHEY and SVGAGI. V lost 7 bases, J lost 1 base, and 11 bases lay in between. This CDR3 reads CASTTGASYEQYF. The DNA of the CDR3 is TGTGCCAGCACCACCGGGGCTTCCTACGAGCAGTACTTC.

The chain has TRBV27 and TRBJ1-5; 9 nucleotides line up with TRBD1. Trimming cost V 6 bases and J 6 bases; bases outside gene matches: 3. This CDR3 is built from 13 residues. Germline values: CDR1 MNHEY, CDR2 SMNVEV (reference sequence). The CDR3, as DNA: TGTGCCAGCAGCGAGACAGGGGGTCAGCCCCAGCATTTT. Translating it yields CASSETGGQPQHF.

For the CDR3, the DNA is TGTGCCAGCAGTGAATTGCAAGGCTCCTACGAGCAGTACTTC. Its translation: CASSELQGSYEQYF. V and J are TRBV25-1 and TRBJ2-7; the D is unclear. The V end was cut by 1 base, the J end by 0 bases, with 7 bases between. Germline V gives CDR1 MGHDK, CDR2 SYGVNS. This CDR3 is 14 amino acids long.

CDR3 region: CASSPPGRPYEQYF. The DNA for the CDR3 is TGTGCCAGCAGCCCACCCGGGAGGCCCTACGAGCAGTACTTC. This rearrangement joins TRBV7-2 to TRBJ2-7, with 7 bases matching TRBD2. V lost 5 bases, J lost 2 bases, and 6 bases stayed unmatched. This CDR3 spans 14 amino acids. CDR1 SGHTA and CDR2 FQGNSA come from the germline V gene.

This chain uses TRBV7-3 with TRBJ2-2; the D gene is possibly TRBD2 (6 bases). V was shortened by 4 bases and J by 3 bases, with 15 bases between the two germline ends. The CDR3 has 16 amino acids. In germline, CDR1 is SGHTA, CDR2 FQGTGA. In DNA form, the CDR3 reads TGTGCCAGCAGCTCAGGGACTTCCATATACACCGGGGAGCTGTTTTTT. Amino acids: CASSSGTSIYTGELFF.

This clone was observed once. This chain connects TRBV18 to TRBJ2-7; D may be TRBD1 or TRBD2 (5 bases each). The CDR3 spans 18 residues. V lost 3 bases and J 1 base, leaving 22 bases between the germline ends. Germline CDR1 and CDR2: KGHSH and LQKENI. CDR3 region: CASSPRGEGDDGSYEQYF. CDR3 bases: TGTGCCAGCTCACCCCGGGGTGAAGGGGACGATGGATCCTACGAGCAGTACTTC.

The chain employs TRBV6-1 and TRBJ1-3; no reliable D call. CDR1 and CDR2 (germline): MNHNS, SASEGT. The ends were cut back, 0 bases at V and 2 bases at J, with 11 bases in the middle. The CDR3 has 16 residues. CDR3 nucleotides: TGTGCCAGCAGTGAAGCGCTGGGGAGTCCTGGAAACACCATATATTTT. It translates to CASSEALGSPGNTIYF.